The clone carrying this TCR beta chain was picked up one time. Original processing methods: Reference gene primers were amplified, and this amplification served to estimate nucleated cell counts. Using immunoSEQ multiplex PCR, the repertoire was profiled, and TCRdb retains in-frame clones only, with some absent. V, J and clone size were drawn from that table, and D and trimming were deduced from the DNA. This sample has 30,000 to 35,000 clones; more than 75% occur once, and the top ten carry 40% to 45%. This entry is derived from a study of blood T cell repertoires in COVID-19. Looking at the study overall: T cells, B-cell-depleted T cells, or PBMCs provided the cDNA or gDNA that served as material.

V was pared by 3 bases and J by 5 bases, with 4 bases of the junction left unmatched. CDR3 length: 14 residues. The germline CDR1 and CDR2 sequences are KGHSH and LQKENI. Material for sequencing was peripheral blood. The sequence was collected from a human donor in a cohort sampled during active COVID-19. The genes are TRBV18 and TRBJ2-5, with TRBD1 matching over 9 bases. The CDR3 protein is CASSPYGQGETQYF. The CDR3 coding sequence is TGTGCCAGCTCACCGTACGGACAGGGGGAGACCCAGTACTTC.